The TCR beta chain described here comes from a study of T cell clonotyping in hematopoietic cell transplantation. Indicated time point: recipient sample about 28 days before transplant, after cytoreduction. Recipients were bled about 28 days pretransplant and at posttransplant days 30, 100, 180. The count of this clone is one. Antigen unknown. Study outcomes and limitations: Broader posttransplant TCR repertoire diversity was predicted by graft donor and pretransplant recipient Inverse Simpson Index values.

Assay: immunoSEQ multiplex PCR; the TCRdb copy retains only in-frame clones and omits some. The sample lists 35,000 to 45,000 clones, approximately 95% occurring once. The germline gives CDR1 MNHEY, CDR2 SVGAGI. The CDR3 is 14 amino acids. Trimming took off 0 bases at V and 2 bases at J, with 8 bases between the two ends. The chain carries TRBV6-5 and TRBJ2-7; D remains ambiguous. The TCR originated in a man in his forties or fifties with chronic myeloid leukemia. Some clones in this sample may be carry-over from other donors' samples. This material consisted of peripheral blood mononuclear cells, taken before stem cell transplant. DNA of the CDR3: TGTGCCAGCAGTTACTCGCACACGACCTACGAGCAGTACTTC. Residues: CASSYSHTTYEQYF.